These 16 T cell receptor beta chains came from one sample sequenced in a study of T cell repertoires in cytomegalovirus infection. TCRdb redid the calling of the reads with MiXCR, one entry per CDR3 protein. There are fewer than 200,000 distinct CDR3 sequences in the sample; approximately 21% occur only once, and around a quarter lies in the top ten. Antigens for these TCRs are unknown. Sequences were derived from CD8+ T cells from cultured PBMCs, sampled from culture after CMV antigen stimulation. The receptors here all came from a human donor in good health (CMV status not recorded). Some clones in this sample may be carry-over from other donors' samples.

The V gene is TRBV5-8, the J gene TRBJ1-4, with D possibly matching TRBD1 (6 bases). V was clipped by 5 bases and J by 0 bases, with 14 bases between them. Germline V CDR1 and CDR2: SGHTS, YDEGEE. The CDR3 consists of 16 residues. In DNA form, the CDR3 reads TGTGCCAGCAGGCACAGGGTGGGCTCAACTAATGAAAAACTGTTTTTT. Translating gives CASRHRVGSTNEKLFF.

V usage is TRBV7-6 and J usage is TRBJ1-1; D is unclear. The CDR3 has 12 amino acids. The V end lost 5 bases, the J end lost 10 bases, and 14 bases lay between the germline ends. CDR1 SGHVS and CDR2 FNYEAQ come from the germline V gene. CDR3 DNA: TGTGCCAGCAGCACCGATTTGCTACGAGCTTTCTTT. It translates to CASSTDLLRAFF.

The chain is built from TRBV7-2 and TRBJ2-1, with 11 bases matching TRBD2. V lost 3 bases, J lost 4 bases, and 2 bases stayed unmatched. Germline V CDR1 and CDR2: SGHTA, FQGNSA. The CDR3 sequence is 15 residues long. The CDR3 is CASSFGTSGYNEQFF. The CDR3 DNA reads TGTGCCAGCAGCTTTGGGACTAGCGGATACAATGAGCAGTTCTTC.

In this sample, this clonotype turned up a few times. V and J are TRBV7-4 and TRBJ1-6, with a weak D call TRBD1 (5 bases). CDR3 size: 14 residues. Trimming shortened V by 5 bases and J by 9 bases, and 14 bases separated the two germline ends. Germline V gene data show CDR1 as SGHVT and CDR2 as SQSDAQ. The CDR3 reads CASSPGTAPSPLHF. The CDR3 DNA reads as TGTGCCAGCAGCCCCGGGACGGCCCCTTCACCCCTCCACTTT.

This clonotype appeared a few times. The V and J genes are TRBV7-8 and TRBJ1-5; D unclear. Germline V gene lookup returns CDR1 SGHVS and CDR2 FQNEAQ. Trimming removed 5 bases from V and 4 bases from J, with 12 bases in between. The CDR3 sequence is 14 residues long. The CDR3: CASSLEGANQPQHF. Here the CDR3 DNA reads TGTGCCAGCAGCCTAGAGGGCGCGAATCAGCCCCAGCATTTT.

This clonotype has just a few counts. The V and J genes are TRBV7-9 and TRBJ1-5, with 7 bases fitting TRBD1. With V trimmed by 5 bases and J by 0 bases, 19 bases remained unmatched. The CDR3 covers 20 residues. Germline loops: CDR1 SEHNR, CDR2 FQNEAQ (reference sequence). The CDR3 bases are TGTGCCAGCAGCACCGACCGGGACAGAGATGGTTATTATAGCAATCAGCCCCAGCATTTT. This encodes CASSTDRDRDGYYSNQPQHF.

This chain joins TRBV5-1 and TRBJ1-5; TRBD1 is a possible D gene (5 bases). V was cut by 0 bases and J by 2 bases, with 15 bases left in between. This CDR3 region has 17 residues. Germline V lookup: CDR1 SGHRS, CDR2 YFSETQ. The CDR3 spells CASSLESGDEGNQPQHF. DNA for the CDR3: TGCGCCAGCAGCTTGGAGTCGGGGGACGAGGGCAATCAGCCCCAGCATTTT. The full variable domain, in which reference TRBV5-1 and TRBJ1-5 provide the parts outside the CDR3, is KAGVTQTPRYLIKTRGQQVTLSCSPISGHRSVSWYQQTPGQGLQFLFEYFSETQRNKGNFPGRFSGRQFSNSRSEMNVSTLELGDSALYLCASSLESGDEGNQPQHFGDGTRLSIL.

The chain recombines TRBV2 with TRBJ2-1, with 7 bases fitting TRBD1. The CDR3 consists of 15 residues. The germline V gene encodes CDR1 SNHLY and CDR2 FYNNEI. The junction had 9 bases not matched to a gene; V was cut back by 1 base and J by 9 bases. CDR3 loop: CASSEGSAGGSEQFF. CDR3 sequence (DNA): TGTGCCAGCAGTGAAGGATCGGCAGGGGGTAGTGAGCAGTTCTTC.

This clonotype was counted a few times. The gene calls are TRBV12-3 or TRBV12-4 and TRBJ1-5; tentatively, D is TRBD1 (6 bases). With 6 bases removed from V and 6 bases from J, the gap between germline ends came to 12 bases. The CDR3 sequence is 13 residues long. CDR3 region: CASSPQGVQPQHF. The CDR3 nucleotides read TGTGCCAGCAGCCCACAGGGCGTTCAGCCCCAGCATTTT.

This clonotype was seen only a few times. The V and J genes are TRBV27 and TRBJ2-2; no clear D. The CDR3 spans 18 residues. The germline V and J ends were trimmed by 6 bases and 0 bases, with 20 bases remaining between them. Germline V lookup: CDR1 MNHEY, CDR2 SMNVEV (reference sequence). The CDR3 DNA reads as TGTGCCAGCAGCCCCTCCGCGGCATATTTTGCGAACACCGGGGAGCTGTTTTTT. This codes for CASSPSAAYFANTGELFF.

The V gene is TRBV5-6, the J gene TRBJ2-5; D might be TRBD1 (6 bases). Germline CDR1 SGHDT, CDR2 YYEEEE. V was trimmed by 3 bases and J by 9 bases, leaving 15 bases between them. The CDR3 sequence is 13 residues long. In DNA form, the CDR3 reads TGTGCCAGCAGCTCCAGGTCCACAGGGCCCCAGTACTTC. This encodes CASSSRSTGPQYF. The whole variable domain, filled in from reference TRBV5-6 and TRBJ2-5, reads DAGVTQSPTHLIKTRGQQVTLRCSPKSGHDTVSWYQQALGQGPQFIFQYYEEEERQRGNFPDRFSGHQFPNYSSELNVNALLLGDSALYLCASSSRSTGPQYFGPGTRLLVL.

V usage is TRBV29-1 and J usage is TRBJ1-2; a weak D match, TRBD1 (6 bases). The CDR3 contains 13 residues. Trimming cost V 7 bases and J 5 bases, with 17 bases left between them. Germline V gene sequence: CDR1 SQVTM, CDR2 ANQGSEA. CDR3 nucleotides: TGCAGCGCTTACAGGGAATTCGGGTATGGCTACACCTTC. Translating it yields CSAYREFGYGYTF. The full variable domain, with the rest looked up from reference TRBV29-1 and TRBJ1-2, is SAVISQKPSRDICQRGTSLTIQCQVDSQVTMMFWYRQQPGQSLTLIATANQGSEATYESGFVIDKFPISRPNLTFSTLTVSNMSPEDSSIYLCSAYREFGYGYTFGSGTRLTVV.

V usage is TRBV11-2 and J usage is TRBJ2-7; the match to TRBD1 covers 7 bases. The CDR3 loop spans 19 amino acids. CDR1 is SGHAT, CDR2 FQNNGV, per germline. Trimming removed 2 bases from V and 2 bases from J; junction bases left unmatched: 18. The CDR3 spells CASSLRGTGDSFLPYEQYF. The CDR3 DNA reads as TGTGCCAGCAGCTTACGGGGAACAGGGGACAGTTTCCTCCCCTACGAGCAGTACTTC.

This CDR3 is CASSQWRGGREANVLTF. CDR3 coding DNA: TGTGCCAGCAGCCAATGGCGGGGAGGAAGGGAGGCCAACGTCCTGACTTTC. J is TRBJ2-6 and V is TRBV14, with D possibly TRBD2 on 6 matching bases. CDR1 and CDR2 (germline): SGHDN, FVKESK. Trimming shortened V by 2 bases and J by 6 bases, and 17 bases separated the two germline ends. The CDR3 loop spans 17 amino acids.

Only a few counts were recorded for this clonotype. The rearrangement joins TRBV2 to TRBJ2-7; no reliable D call. The CDR3 is 14 amino acids. Trimming pared 3 bases from V and 6 bases from J, leaving 15 bases between. The germline V gene encodes CDR1 SNHLY and CDR2 FYNNEI. The chain's CDR3 is CASSESGQVAEQYF. Here the CDR3 DNA reads TGTGCCAGCAGTGAGTCTGGCCAGGTTGCCGAGCAGTACTTC.

This clonotype was seen a handful of times. This sequence joins TRBV7-2 and TRBJ2-1; 7 bases are shared with TRBD2. CDR1 SGHTA and CDR2 FQGNSA come from the germline V gene. Losses at the gene ends were 5 bases for V and 4 bases for J; bases not matched to a gene: 11. This CDR3 spans 16 amino acids. The CDR3 sequence: CASSRSERGPYNEQFF. The CDR3 bases are TGTGCCAGCAGCCGCTCCGAGCGGGGCCCTTACAATGAGCAGTTCTTC.